Shown below are 18 T cell receptor beta chains from a single sample sequenced in a study of blood T cells in healthy people across ages. PCR was performed a second time for roughly 7 to 12 cycles using a sample-barcoded 5' primer and a J-beta primer mix. One entry per CDR3 protein, called by TCRdb with MiXCR from the 5' RACE reads. The sample consists of more than 900,000 distinct CDR3 sequences, 25% to 30% of them appearing once. This same sample was also taken into another study, of T cells of mothers and their children.

Sequencing input: blood. Source of these receptors: a woman aged 40-49 years in good health.

This clonotype was seen repeatedly, ten times or more. The chain is built from TRBV20-1 and TRBJ2-7, with D possibly called TRBD1 or TRBD2 (6 bases each). Germline CDR1 DFQATT, CDR2 SNEGSKA (reference sequence). V was cut by 5 bases and J by 2 bases, with 16 bases left in between. The length of the CDR3 is 14 residues. The CDR3 DNA follows: TGCAGTGCTCCGAGGAGGGGGGCGCCCTACGAGCAGTACTTC. Protein product: CSAPRRGAPYEQYF.

About this clonotype itself: With a much larger clone just one base away, this may be a read error. The CDR3 bases are TGTGCCAGCAGTTCGTATCCTGACGCTGAGCAGTTCTTC. As protein: CASSSYPDAEQFF. The rearrangement joins TRBV6-2 or TRBV6-3 to TRBJ2-1; D gene unclear. Germline V gives CDR1 MNHEY, CDR2 SVGEGT. There are 13 residues in the CDR3. V was shortened by 4 bases and J by 9 bases, with 13 bases between the two germline ends.

The sample holds many counts of this clonotype. The chain carries TRBV28 and TRBJ1-1; 9 nucleotides line up with TRBD1. CDR3 length: 14 residues. Germline CDR1 reads MDHEN; CDR2 reads SYDVKM. The ends lost 6 bases at V and 2 bases at J; junction bases unmatched: 4. The CDR3, as DNA: TGTGCCAGCAGCCGGGACAGGGTTAACACTGAAGCTTTCTTT. It translates to CASSRDRVNTEAFF.

The gene calls are TRBV20-1 and TRBJ2-5, with 7 positions matching TRBD2. V shed 3 bases and J 1 base; nucleotides not matched to a gene: 17. The CDR3 runs to 18 residues. Germline CDR1 is DFQATT and CDR2 is SNEGSKA (reference sequence). The CDR3 here is CSARLELARRTSQETQYF. The DNA of the CDR3 is TGCAGTGCTAGGTTGGAACTAGCGAGGCGCACTTCCCAAGAGACCCAGTACTTC.

Only a few counts were recorded for this clonotype. A read error may be the cause here, since a much bigger clone is one base away. The chain has TRBV28 and TRBJ2-5; the D is unclear. This CDR3 has 14 amino acids. In germline, CDR1 is MDHEN, CDR2 SYDVKM. V gave up 6 bases and J gave up 7 bases, with 18 bases separating them. The CDR3 sequence: CASRLGDRRATQYF. The DNA of the CDR3 is TGTGCCAGCAGGTTAGGCGACCGCAGAGCGACCCAGTACTTC.

The gene calls are TRBV29-1 and TRBJ2-4; no firm D call. Trimming pared 8 bases from V and 13 bases from J, leaving 18 bases between. The length of the CDR3 is 11 residues. The germline gives CDR1 SQVTM, CDR2 ANQGSEA. As DNA, the CDR3 is TGCAGCTCCACTTCCTACAATGAGCAGTACTTC. Translating it yields CSSTSYNEQYF.

CDR3: CASSSLLAAGGDTQYF. The DNA for the CDR3 is TGCGCCAGCAGTTCGTTACTAGCGGCCGGGGGAGATACGCAGTATTTT. V usage is TRBV5-1 and J usage is TRBJ2-3; TRBD2 matches 8 bases. Germline V gene lookup returns CDR1 SGHRS and CDR2 YFSETQ. The CDR3 has 16 amino acids. V shed 5 bases, J shed 5 bases, and the junction held 13 bases outside the gene matches.

This clonotype showed up many times. J is TRBJ2-7 and V is TRBV7-2; D not resolved. V dropped 1 base and J dropped 6 bases, with 7 bases sitting between them. The CDR3 has 12 residues. Germline V gene lookup returns CDR1 SGHTA and CDR2 FQGNSA. CDR3 nucleotides: TGTGCCAGCAGCTTAGTGGGTACCGAGCAGTACTTC. This gives the protein CASSLVGTEQYF.

The chain joins TRBV7-2 to TRBJ2-6, with a tentative D call TRBD2 (5 bases). The germline V and J ends were trimmed by 1 base and 4 bases, with 20 bases remaining between them. The germline V gene has CDR1 SGHTA and CDR2 FQGNSA. CDR3 size: 19 residues. The chain's CDR3 is CASSLERAKFSGGANVLTF. CDR3 nucleotides: TGTGCCAGCAGCTTAGAGAGGGCAAAATTTTCCGGAGGGGCCAACGTCCTGACTTTC.

As regards this clonotype: A much larger clone lies a single base off, so this may be a read error. The V call is TRBV29-1, the J call TRBJ2-4; TRBD1 aligns across 9 bases. The J segment lost 2 bases and the V segment lost 7 bases, leaving 3 bases of the junction unmatched. CDR3 length: 13 residues. The germline gives CDR1 SQVTM, CDR2 ANQGSEA. The CDR3 nucleotides are TGCAGCGGACAGGGGGTATCCAAAAACATTCAGTACTTC. As protein: CSGQGVSKNIQYF.

Many counts were recorded for this clonotype. The chain carries TRBV5-1 and TRBJ2-7; D perhaps matches TRBD1 (5 bases). The CDR3 spans 13 residues. The germline CDR1 and CDR2 sequences are SGHRS and YFSETQ. Trimming removed 4 bases at V and 2 bases at J, with 10 bases between. The DNA of the CDR3 is TGCGCCAGCAGCCCGGTAGGGGCCTACGAGCAGTACTTC. It is translated as CASSPVGAYEQYF.

On this clonotype itself: Sequence at one end of the junction differs from germline and may be a read error. The chain uses TRBV27 and TRBJ2-2, with 11 bases that match TRBD1. Germline V lookup: CDR1 MNHEY, CDR2 SMNVEV (reference sequence). The CDR3 contains 16 residues. CDR3 bases: TGTGCCAGCAGTTACCAGGGGACAGGGGGAACCGGGGGGCTGTTTTTT. Amino acids: CASSYQGTGGTGGLFF.

This clonotype was detected a few times. It may be a read error: a sequence one base away is much more abundant. V gene TRBV7-9 combines with J gene TRBJ2-7; D could derive from TRBD1 or TRBD2 (5 bases each). This CDR3 contains 15 residues. Trimming removed 3 bases at V and 2 bases at J, with 14 bases between. The germline gives CDR1 SEHNR, CDR2 FQNEAQ (reference sequence). Written as DNA, the CDR3 is TGTGCCAGCAGCTTTGCTAGCAGGGCCACCTACGAGCAGTACTTC. Translating gives CASSFASRATYEQYF.

Remarks on this clonotype: The junction shows a germline mismatch at one end, possibly a read error. The chain recombines TRBV5-1 with TRBJ2-5, with D possibly TRBD2 on 6 matching bases. This CDR3 contains 12 residues. In germline, CDR1 is SGHRS, CDR2 YFSETQ. The CDR3 bases are TGCGCCGGCAGCTTCACAGCGGGGACCCAGTACTTC. Amino acids: CAGSFTAGTQYF.

This clonotype has at least ten counts. The gene calls are TRBV7-3 and TRBJ2-6; D remains unclear. The germline V gene encodes CDR1 SGHTA and CDR2 FQGTGA. CDR3 size: 14 residues. The V end was cut by 5 bases, the J end by 0 bases, with 5 bases between. CDR3 amino acids: CASSSHSGANVLTF. For the CDR3, the DNA is TGTGCCAGCAGCAGCCACTCTGGGGCCAACGTCCTGACTTTC.

The chain couples TRBV12-3 or TRBV12-4 to TRBJ2-4, with 11 bases matching TRBD1. The end of the DNA aligns better with TRBJ2-7, so the J call may be wrong. CDR3 length: 13 residues. This chain's CDR3 is CASRKGQGDEQYF. The CDR3 DNA is TGTGCCAGCAGGAAGGGACAGGGGGACGAGCAGTACTTC.

J is TRBJ1-5 and V is TRBV5-6, with 9 bases lining up with TRBD1. Germline CDR1 is SGHDT and CDR2 is YYEEEE. The length of the CDR3 is 17 residues. V was pared by 0 bases and J by 7 bases, with 11 bases of the junction left unmatched. Written as DNA, the CDR3 is TGTGCCAGCAGCTTGGCCGGGGGACAGGGAGGGAGGCAGCCCCAGCATTTT. It specifies CASSLAGGQGGRQPQHF.

The rearrangement joins TRBV12-3 or TRBV12-4 to TRBJ1-1, with unresolved D. Trimming took off 7 bases at V and 4 bases at J, with 10 bases between the two ends. The CDR3 length is 12 residues. As DNA, the CDR3 is TGTGCCAGCACATACAGCGGCACTGAAGCTTTCTTT. This translates into CASTYSGTEAFF.